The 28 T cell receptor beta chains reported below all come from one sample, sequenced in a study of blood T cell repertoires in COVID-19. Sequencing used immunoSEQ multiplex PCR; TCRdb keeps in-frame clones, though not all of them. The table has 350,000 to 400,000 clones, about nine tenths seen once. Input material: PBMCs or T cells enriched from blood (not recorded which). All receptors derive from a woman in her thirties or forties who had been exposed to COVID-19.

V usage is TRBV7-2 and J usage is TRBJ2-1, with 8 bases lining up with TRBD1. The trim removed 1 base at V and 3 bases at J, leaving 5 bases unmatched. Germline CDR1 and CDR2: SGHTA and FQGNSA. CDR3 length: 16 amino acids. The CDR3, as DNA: TGTGCCAGCAGCTTAGATGGGACAGGCCTCTACAATGAGCAGTTCTTC. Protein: CASSLDGTGLYNEQFF.

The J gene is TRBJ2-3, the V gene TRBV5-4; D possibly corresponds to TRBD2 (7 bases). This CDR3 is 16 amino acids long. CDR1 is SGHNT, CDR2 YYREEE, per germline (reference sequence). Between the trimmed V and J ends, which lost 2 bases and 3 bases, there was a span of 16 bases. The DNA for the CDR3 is TGTGCCAGCAGCTTAGGGGGGAGGGCCTTGACAGATACGCAGTATTTT. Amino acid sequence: CASSLGGRALTDTQYF.

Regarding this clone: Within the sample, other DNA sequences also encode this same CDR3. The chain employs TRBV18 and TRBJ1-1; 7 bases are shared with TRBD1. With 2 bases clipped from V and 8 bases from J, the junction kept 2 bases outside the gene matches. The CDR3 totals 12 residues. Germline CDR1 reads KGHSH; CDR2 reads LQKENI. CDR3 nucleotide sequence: TGTGCCAGCTCACCAGACAGGGTCGAAGCTTTCTTT. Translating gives CASSPDRVEAFF.

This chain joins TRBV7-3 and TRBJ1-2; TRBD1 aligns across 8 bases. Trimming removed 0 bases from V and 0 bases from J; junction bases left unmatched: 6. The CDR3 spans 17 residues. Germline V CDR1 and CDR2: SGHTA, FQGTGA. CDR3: CASSLTGQGSTNYGYTF. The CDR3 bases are TGTGCCAGCAGCTTAACCGGACAGGGAAGTACTAACTATGGCTACACCTTC.

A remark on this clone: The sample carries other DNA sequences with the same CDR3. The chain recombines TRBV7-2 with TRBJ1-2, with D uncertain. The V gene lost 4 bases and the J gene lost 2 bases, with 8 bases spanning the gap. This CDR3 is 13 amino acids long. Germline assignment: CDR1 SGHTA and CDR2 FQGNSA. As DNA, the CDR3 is TGTGCCAGCAGCTCACTCGCCAACTATGGCTACACCTTC. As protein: CASSSLANYGYTF.

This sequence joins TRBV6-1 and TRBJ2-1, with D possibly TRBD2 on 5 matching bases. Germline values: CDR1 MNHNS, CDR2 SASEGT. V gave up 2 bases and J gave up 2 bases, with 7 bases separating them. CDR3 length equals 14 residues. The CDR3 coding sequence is TGTGCCAGCAGTGAACGAGGGCCCTACAATGAGCAGTTCTTC. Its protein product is CASSERGPYNEQFF.

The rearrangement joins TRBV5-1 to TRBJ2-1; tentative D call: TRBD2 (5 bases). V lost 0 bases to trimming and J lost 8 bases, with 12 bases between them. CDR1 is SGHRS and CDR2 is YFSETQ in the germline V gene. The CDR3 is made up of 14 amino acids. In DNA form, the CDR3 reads TGCGCCAGCAGCTTGGGTAAAGCGAGGGATGAGCAGTTCTTC. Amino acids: CASSLGKARDEQFF.

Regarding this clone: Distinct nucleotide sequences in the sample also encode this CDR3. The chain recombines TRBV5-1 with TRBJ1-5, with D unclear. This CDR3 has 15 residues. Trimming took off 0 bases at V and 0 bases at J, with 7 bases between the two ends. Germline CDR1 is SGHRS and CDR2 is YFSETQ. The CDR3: CASSLDSYSNQPQHF. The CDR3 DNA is TGCGCCAGCAGCTTGGACAGCTATAGCAATCAGCCCCAGCATTTT.

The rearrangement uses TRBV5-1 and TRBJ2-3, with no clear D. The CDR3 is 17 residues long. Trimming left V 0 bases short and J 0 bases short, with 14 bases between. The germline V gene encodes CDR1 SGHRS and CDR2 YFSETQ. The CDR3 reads CASSLAMAGSSTDTQYF. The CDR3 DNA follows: TGCGCCAGCAGCTTGGCCATGGCAGGCTCTAGCACAGATACGCAGTATTTT.

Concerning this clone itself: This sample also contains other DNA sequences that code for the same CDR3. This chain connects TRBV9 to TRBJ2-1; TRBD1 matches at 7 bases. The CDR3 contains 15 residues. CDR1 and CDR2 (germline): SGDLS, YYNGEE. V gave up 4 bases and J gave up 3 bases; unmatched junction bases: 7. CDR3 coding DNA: TGTGCCAGCAGCACCAGGGGACAGAGCTACAATGAGCAGTTCTTC. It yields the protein CASSTRGQSYNEQFF.

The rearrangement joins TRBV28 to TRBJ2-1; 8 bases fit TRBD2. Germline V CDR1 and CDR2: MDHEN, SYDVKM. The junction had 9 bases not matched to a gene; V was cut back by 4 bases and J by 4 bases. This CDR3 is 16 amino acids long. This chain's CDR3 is CASSSGGAGWYNEQFF. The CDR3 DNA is TGTGCCAGCAGTTCGGGAGGGGCGGGGTGGTACAATGAGCAGTTCTTC.

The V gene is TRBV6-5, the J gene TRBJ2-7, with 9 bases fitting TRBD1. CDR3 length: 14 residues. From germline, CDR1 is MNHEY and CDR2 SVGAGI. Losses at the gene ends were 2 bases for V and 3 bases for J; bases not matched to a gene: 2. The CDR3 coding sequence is TGTGCCAGCAGTTACGGGACAGGGAACTACGAGCAGTACTTC. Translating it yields CASSYGTGNYEQYF.

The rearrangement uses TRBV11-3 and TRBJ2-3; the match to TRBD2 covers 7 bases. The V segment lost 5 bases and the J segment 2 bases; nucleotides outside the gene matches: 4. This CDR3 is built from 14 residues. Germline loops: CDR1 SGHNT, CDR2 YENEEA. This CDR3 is CASSLGGLTDTQYF. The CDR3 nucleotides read TGTGCCAGCAGCCTGGGAGGGCTCACAGATACGCAGTATTTT.

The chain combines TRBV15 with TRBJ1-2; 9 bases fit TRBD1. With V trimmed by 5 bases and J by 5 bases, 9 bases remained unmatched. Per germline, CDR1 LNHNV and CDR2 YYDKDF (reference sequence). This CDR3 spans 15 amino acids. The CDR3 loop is CATSGLGTGHYGYTF. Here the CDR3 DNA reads TGTGCCACCAGCGGATTAGGGACAGGGCATTATGGCTACACCTTC.

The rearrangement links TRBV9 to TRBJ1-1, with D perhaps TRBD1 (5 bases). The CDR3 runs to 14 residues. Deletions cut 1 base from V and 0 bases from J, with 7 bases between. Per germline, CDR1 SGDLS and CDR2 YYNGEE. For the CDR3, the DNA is TGTGCCAGCAGCGTATCAGGGATGAACACTGAAGCTTTCTTT. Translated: CASSVSGMNTEAFF. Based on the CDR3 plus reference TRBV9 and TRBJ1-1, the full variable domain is DSGVTQTPKHLITATGQRVTLRCSPRSGDLSVYWYQQSLDQGLQFLIQYYNGEERAKGNILERFSAQQFPDLHSELNLSSLELGDSALYFCASSVSGMNTEAFFGQGTRLTVV.

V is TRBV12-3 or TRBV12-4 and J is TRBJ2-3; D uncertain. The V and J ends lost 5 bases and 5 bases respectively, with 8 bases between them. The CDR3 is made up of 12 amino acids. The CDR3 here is CASSDNKDTQYF. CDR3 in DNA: TGTGCCAGCAGTGACAACAAAGATACGCAGTATTTT.

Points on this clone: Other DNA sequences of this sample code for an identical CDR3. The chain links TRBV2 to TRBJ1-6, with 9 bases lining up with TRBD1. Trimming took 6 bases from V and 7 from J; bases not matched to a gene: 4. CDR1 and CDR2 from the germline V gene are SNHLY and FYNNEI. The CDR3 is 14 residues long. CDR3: CASRPGQGNSPLHF. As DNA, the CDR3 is TGTGCCAGCAGGCCGGGACAGGGAAATTCACCCCTCCACTTT.

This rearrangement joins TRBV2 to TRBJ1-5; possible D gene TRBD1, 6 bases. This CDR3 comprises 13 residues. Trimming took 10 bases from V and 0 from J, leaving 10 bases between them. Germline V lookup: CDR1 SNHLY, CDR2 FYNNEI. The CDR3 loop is CATGGHSNQPQHF. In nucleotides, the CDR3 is TGTGCCACGGGGGGACATAGCAATCAGCCCCAGCATTTT.

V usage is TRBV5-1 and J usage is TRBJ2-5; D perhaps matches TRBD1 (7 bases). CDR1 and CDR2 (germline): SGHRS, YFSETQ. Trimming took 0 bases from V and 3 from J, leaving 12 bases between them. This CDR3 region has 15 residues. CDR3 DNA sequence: TGCGCCAGCAGCTTGGGGCCAGGGGGGAAAGAGACCCAGTACTTC. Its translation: CASSLGPGGKETQYF. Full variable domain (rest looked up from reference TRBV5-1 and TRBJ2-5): KAGVTQTPRYLIKTRGQQVTLSCSPISGHRSVSWYQQTPGQGLQFLFEYFSETQRNKGNFPGRFSGRQFSNSRSEMNVSTLELGDSALYLCASSLGPGGKETQYFGPGTRLLVL.

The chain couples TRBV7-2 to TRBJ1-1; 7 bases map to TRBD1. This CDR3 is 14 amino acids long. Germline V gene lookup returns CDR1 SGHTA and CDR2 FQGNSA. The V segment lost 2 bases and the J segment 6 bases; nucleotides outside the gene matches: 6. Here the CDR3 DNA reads TGTGCCAGCAGCTTACGGGACAGTCGACCTGAAGCTTTCTTT. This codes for CASSLRDSRPEAFF.

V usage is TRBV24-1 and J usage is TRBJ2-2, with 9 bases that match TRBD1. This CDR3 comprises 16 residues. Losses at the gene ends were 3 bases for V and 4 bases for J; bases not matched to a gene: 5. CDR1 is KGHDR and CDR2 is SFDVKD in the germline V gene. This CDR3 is CATSDPRTGATGELFF. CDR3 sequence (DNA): TGTGCCACCAGTGATCCCCGGACAGGGGCCACCGGGGAGCTGTTTTTT.

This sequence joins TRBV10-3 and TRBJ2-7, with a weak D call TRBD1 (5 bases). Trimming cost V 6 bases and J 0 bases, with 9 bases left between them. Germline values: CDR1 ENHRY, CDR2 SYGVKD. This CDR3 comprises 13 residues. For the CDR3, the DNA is TGTGCCATCAGGACAGAGGACTCCTACGAGCAGTACTTC. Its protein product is CAIRTEDSYEQYF.

CDR3 coding DNA: TGTGCCAGCAGTCCCAAGCAGGGAGGGCATGGCTACACCTTC. Translated: CASSPKQGGHGYTF. The chain uses TRBV2 and TRBJ1-2; D perhaps matches TRBD1 (5 bases). The germline V and J ends were trimmed by 5 bases and 6 bases, with 16 bases remaining between them. This CDR3 comprises 14 residues. Germline values: CDR1 SNHLY, CDR2 FYNNEI.

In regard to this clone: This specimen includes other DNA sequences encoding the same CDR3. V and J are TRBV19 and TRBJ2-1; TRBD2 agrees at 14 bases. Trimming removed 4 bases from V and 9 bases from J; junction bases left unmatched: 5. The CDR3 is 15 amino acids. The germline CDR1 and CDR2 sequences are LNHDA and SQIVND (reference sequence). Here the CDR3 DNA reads TGTGCCAGTAGTAAGGGACTAGCGGGAGTATCTGAGCAGTTCTTC. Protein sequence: CASSKGLAGVSEQFF.

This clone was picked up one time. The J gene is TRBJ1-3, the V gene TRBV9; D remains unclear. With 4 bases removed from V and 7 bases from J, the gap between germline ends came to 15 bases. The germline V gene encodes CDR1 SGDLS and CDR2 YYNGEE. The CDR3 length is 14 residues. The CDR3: CASSPGGNRNTIYF. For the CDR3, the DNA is TGTGCCAGCAGCCCAGGAGGGAACCGGAACACCATATATTTT.

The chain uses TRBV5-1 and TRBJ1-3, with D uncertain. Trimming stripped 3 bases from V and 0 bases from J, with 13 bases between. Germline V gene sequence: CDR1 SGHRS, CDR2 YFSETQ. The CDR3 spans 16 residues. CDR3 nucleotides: TGCGCCAGCAGCTCCGAAGCCGCGTTCTCTGGAAACACCATATATTTT. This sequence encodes CASSSEAAFSGNTIYF.

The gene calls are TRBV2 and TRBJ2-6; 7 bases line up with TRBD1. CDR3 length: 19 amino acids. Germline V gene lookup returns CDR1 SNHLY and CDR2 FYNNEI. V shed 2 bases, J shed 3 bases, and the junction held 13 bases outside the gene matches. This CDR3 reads CASSEFGTATLGGANVLTF. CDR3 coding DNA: TGTGCCAGCAGTGAATTCGGGACAGCGACCTTGGGTGGGGCCAACGTCCTGACTTTC.

The CDR3 nucleotides read TGTGCCTGGAGTATGCAGGGAAGAGCTTTCTTT. Its translation is CAWSMQGRAFF. J is TRBJ1-1 and V is TRBV30, with a possible D match to TRBD1 (5 bases). Looked up from germline, CDR1 is GTSNPN and CDR2 is SVGIG (reference sequence). Trimming removed 2 bases from V and 10 bases from J, with 11 bases in between. This CDR3 has 11 residues.